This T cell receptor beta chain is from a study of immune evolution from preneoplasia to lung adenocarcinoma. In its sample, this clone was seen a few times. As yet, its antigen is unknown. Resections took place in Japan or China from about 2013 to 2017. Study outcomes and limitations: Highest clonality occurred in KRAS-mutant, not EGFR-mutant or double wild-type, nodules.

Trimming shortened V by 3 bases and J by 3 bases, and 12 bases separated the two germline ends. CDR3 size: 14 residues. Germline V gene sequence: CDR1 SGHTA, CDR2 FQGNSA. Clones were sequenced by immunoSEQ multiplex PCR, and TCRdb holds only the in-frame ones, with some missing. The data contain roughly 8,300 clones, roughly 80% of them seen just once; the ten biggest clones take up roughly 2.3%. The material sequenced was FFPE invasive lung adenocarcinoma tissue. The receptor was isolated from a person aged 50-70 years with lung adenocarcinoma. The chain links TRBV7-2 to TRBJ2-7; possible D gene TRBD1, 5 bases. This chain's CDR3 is CASSFTAGLYEQYF. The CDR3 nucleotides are TGTGCCAGCAGCTTTACTGCAGGGCTCTACGAGCAGTACTTC.